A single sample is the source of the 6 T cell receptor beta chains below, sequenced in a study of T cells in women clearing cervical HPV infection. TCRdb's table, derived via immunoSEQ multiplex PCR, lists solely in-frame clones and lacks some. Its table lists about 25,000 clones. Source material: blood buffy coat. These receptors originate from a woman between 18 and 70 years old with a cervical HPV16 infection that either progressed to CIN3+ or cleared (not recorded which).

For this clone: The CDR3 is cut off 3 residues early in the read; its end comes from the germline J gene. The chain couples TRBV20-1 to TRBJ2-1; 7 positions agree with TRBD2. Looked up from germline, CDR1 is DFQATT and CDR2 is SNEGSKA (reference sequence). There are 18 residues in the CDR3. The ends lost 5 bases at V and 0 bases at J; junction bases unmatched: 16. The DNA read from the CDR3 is TGCAGTGCTCAAGCGTTTCTAGCGGCCCGTTTCTCCTACAATGAG. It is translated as CSAQAFLAARFSYNE. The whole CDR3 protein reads CSAQAFLAARFSYNEQFF.

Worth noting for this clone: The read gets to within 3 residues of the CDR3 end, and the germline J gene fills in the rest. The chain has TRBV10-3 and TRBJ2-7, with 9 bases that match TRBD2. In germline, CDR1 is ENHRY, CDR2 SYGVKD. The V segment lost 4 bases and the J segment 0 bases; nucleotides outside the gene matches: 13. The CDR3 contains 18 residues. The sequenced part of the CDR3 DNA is TGTGCCATCAGTGGGGGGCCCTTAGCGGGAGCGAGCTCCTACGAG. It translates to CAISGGPLAGASSYE. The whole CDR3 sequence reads CAISGGPLAGASSYEQYF.

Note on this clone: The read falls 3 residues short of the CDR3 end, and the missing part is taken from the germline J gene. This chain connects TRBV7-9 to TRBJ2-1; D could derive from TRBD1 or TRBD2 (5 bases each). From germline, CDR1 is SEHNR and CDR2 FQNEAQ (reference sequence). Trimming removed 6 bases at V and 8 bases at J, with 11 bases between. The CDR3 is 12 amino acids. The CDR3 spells CASSSRGDEQFF. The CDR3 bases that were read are TGTGCCAGCAGTTCGAGGGGCGATGAG. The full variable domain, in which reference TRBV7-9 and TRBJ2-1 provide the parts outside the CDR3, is DTGVSQNPRHKITKRGQNVTFRCDPISEHNRLYWYRQTLGQGPEFLTYFQNEAQLEKSRLLSDRFSAERPKGSFSTLEIQRTEQGDSAMYLCASSSRGDEQFFGPGTRLTVL.

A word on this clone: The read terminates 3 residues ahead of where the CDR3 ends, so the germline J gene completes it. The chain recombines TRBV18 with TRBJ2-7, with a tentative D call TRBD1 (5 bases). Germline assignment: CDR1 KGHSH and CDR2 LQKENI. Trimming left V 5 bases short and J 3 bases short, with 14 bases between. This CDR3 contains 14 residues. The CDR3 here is CASSARSDSYEQYF. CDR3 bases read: TGTGCCAGCTCAGCGAGAAGCGACAGCTACGAG.

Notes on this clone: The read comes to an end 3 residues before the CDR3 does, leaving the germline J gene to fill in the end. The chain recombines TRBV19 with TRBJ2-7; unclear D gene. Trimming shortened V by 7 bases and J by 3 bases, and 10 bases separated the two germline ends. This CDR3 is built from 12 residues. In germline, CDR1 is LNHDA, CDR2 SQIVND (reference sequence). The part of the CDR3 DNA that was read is TGTGCCAGTACCTCAACAAGCTACGAG. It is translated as CASTSTSYE. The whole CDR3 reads CASTSTSYEQYF.

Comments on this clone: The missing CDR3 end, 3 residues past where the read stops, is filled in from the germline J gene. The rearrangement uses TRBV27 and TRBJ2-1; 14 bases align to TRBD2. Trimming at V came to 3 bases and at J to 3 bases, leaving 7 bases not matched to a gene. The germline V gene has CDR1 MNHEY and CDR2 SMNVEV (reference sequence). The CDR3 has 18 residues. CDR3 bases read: TGTGCCAGCAGTTTTTTAGGGACTAGCGGGAGTAACTACAATGAG. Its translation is CASSFLGTSGSNYNE. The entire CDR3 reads CASSFLGTSGSNYNEQFF.